The present T cell receptor beta chain was sequenced within a study of graft-versus-host responses after intestinal transplantation. Study in general: Recipients got multivisceral, liver-intestinal, or isolated intestinal transplants. Anti-thymocyte globulin served as induction for all recipients, who then took tacrolimus and steroids for approximately three years. Whole-study results and caveats: Where graft-donor T cell macrochimerism was present, patients had high graft-versus-host to host-versus-graft clonal ratios in allografts.

This clone was picked up one time. Its antigen is not identified. Assay: immunoSEQ multiplex PCR; the TCRdb copy retains only in-frame clones and omits some. The data contain about 120,000 clones, 95% of them singletons. The ends lost 0 bases at V and 4 bases at J; junction bases unmatched: 9. CDR1 SGHDN and CDR2 FVKESK come from the germline V gene. The CDR3 is 16 residues long. The chain uses TRBV14 and TRBJ2-7; the match to TRBD1 covers 7 bases. The origin of this receptor is a human donor who received an intestinal transplant. The starting material was unstimulated CD8+ T cells sorted from spleen or lymph node cells, obtained before intestinal transplant. CDR3 sequence reads: CASSQDMGDSRYEQYF. The CDR3 coding sequence is TGTGCCAGCAGCCAAGATATGGGGGACAGTAGGTACGAGCAGTACTTC.